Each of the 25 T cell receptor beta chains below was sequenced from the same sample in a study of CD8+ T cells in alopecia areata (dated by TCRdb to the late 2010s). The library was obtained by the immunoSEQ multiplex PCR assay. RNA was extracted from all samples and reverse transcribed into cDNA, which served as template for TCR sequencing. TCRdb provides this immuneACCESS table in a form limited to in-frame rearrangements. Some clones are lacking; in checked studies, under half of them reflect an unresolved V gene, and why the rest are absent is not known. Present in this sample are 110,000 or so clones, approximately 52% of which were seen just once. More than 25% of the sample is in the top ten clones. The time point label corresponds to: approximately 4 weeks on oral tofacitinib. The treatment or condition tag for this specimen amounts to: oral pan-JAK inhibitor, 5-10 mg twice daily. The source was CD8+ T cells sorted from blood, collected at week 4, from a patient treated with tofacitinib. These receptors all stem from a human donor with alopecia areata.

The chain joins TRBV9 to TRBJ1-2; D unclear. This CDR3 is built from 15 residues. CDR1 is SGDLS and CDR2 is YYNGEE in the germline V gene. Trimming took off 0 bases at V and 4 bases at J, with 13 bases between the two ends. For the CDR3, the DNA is TGTGCCAGCAGCGTAGCTACTGGGCAGTTCTATGGCTACACCTTC. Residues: CASSVATGQFYGYTF.

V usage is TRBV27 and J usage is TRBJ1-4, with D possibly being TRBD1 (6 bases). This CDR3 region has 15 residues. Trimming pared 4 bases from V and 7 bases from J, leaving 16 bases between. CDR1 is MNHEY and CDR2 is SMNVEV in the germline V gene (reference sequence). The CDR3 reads CASSSQWGGAEKLFF. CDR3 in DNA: TGTGCCAGCAGTTCCCAATGGGGGGGGGCTGAAAAACTGTTTTTT.

The CDR3 reads CASSHPPPGAQEQYF. CDR3 DNA sequence: TGCGCCAGCAGCCATCCCCCACCAGGGGCGCAGGAGCAGTACTTC. The chain carries TRBV4-1 and TRBJ2-7, with D possibly TRBD1 on 6 matching bases. The CDR3 is made up of 15 amino acids. Per germline, CDR1 MGHRA and CDR2 YSYEKL. The V and J ends lost 3 bases and 7 bases respectively, with 19 bases between them.

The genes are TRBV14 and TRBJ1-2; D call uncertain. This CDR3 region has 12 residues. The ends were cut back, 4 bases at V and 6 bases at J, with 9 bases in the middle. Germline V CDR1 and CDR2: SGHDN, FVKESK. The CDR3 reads CASSRGINGYTF. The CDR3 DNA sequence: TGTGCCAGCAGCCGAGGGATTAATGGCTACACCTTC.

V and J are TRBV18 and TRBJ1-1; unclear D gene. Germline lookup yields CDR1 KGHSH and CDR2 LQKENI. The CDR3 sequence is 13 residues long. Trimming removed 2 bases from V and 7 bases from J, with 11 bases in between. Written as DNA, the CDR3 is TGTGCCAGCTCACCAGTTCCGCAGTATGAAGCTTTCTTT. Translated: CASSPVPQYEAFF.

Here the CDR3 reads CSALTGGAENEQFF. CDR3 DNA: TGCAGCGCCCTGACAGGGGGCGCTGAGAATGAGCAGTTCTTC. V usage is TRBV29-1 and J usage is TRBJ2-1; TRBD1 matches at 10 bases. Germline CDR1 SQVTM, CDR2 ANQGSEA. V lost 7 bases to trimming and J lost 7 bases; unmatched junction nucleotides: 10. The CDR3 covers 14 residues.

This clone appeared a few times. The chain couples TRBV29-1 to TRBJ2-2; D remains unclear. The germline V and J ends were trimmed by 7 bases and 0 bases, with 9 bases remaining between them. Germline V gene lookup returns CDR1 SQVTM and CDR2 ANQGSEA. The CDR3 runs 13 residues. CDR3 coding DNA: TGCAGCGGAGAAGGAACGAACACCGGGGAGCTGTTTTTT. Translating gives CSGEGTNTGELFF.

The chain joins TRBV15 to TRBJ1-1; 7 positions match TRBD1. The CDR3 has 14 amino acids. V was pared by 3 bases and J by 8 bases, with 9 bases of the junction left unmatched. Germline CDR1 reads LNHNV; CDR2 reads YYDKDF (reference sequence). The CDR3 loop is CATSSDRDALEAFF. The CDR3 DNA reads TGTGCCACCAGCAGTGACAGGGACGCGTTGGAAGCTTTCTTT.

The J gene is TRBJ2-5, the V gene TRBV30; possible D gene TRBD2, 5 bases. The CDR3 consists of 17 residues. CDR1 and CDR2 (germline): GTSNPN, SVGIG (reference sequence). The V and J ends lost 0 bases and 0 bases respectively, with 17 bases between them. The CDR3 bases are TGTGCCTGGAGTGTAGCTCCGGGGAAATGGGACCAAGAGACCCAGTACTTC. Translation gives CAWSVAPGKWDQETQYF.

The CDR3 sequence is CAISLAGELFF. CDR3 nucleotides: TGTGCCATCAGCTTAGCCGGGGAGCTGTTTTTT. V and J are TRBV10-3 and TRBJ2-2, with no clear D. Germline lookup yields CDR1 ENHRY and CDR2 SYGVKD. The ends were cut back, 6 bases at V and 6 bases at J, with 5 bases in the middle. This CDR3 is 11 amino acids long.

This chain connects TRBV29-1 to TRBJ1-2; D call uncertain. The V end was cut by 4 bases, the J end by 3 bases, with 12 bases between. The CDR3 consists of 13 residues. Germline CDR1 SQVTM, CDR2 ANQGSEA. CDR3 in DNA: TGCAGCGTTGCTGTTACGACCGACTATGGCTACACCTTC. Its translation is CSVAVTTDYGYTF.

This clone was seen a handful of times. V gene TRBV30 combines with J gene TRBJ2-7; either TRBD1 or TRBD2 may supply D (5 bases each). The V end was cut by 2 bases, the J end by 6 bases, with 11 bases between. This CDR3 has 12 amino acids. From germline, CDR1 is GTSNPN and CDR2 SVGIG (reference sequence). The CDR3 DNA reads TGTGCCTGGAGTCCCCCGAGGGGCGAGCAGTACTTC. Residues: CAWSPPRGEQYF.

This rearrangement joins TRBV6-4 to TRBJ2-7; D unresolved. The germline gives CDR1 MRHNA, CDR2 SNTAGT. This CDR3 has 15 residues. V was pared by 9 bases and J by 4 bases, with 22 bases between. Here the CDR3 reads CASPFSHSQSYEQYF. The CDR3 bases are TGTGCCAGTCCCTTCTCCCATTCCCAGAGTTACGAGCAGTACTTC.

CDR3 region: CAWTSGGLIEQFF. For the CDR3, the DNA is TGTGCCTGGACTAGCGGGGGGCTCATTGAGCAGTTCTTC. This rearrangement joins TRBV30 to TRBJ2-1; 11 bases map to TRBD2. The CDR3 runs to 13 residues. After removal of 4 bases from V and 9 bases from J, the junction contained 5 bases not matched to a gene. From germline, CDR1 is GTSNPN and CDR2 SVGIG (reference sequence).

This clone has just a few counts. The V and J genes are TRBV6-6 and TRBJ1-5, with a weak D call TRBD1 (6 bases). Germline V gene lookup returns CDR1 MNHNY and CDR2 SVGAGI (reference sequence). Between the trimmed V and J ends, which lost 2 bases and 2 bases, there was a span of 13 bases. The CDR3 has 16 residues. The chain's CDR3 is CASSYLRDIGNQPQHF. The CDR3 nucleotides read TGTGCCAGCAGTTACCTCCGGGACATAGGCAATCAGCCCCAGCATTTT.

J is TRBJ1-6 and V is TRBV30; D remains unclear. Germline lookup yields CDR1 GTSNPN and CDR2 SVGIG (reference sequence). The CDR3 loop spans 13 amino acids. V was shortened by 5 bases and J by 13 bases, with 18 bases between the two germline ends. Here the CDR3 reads CAWGMAGYSPLHF. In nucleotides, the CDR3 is TGTGCCTGGGGGATGGCAGGCTACTCCCCCCTCCACTTT.

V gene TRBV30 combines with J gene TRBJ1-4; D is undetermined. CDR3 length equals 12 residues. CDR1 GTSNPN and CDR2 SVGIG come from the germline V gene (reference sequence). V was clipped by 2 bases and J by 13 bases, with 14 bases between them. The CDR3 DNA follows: TGTGCCTGGAGTACTACTATGTCCTTACTGTTTTTT. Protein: CAWSTTMSLLFF. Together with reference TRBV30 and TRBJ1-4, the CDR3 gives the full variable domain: SQTIHQWPATLVQPVGSPLSLECTVEGTSNPNLYWYRQAAGRGLQLLFYSVGIGQISSEVPQNLSASRPQDRQFILSSKKLLLSDSGFYLCAWSTTMSLLFFGSGTQLSVL.

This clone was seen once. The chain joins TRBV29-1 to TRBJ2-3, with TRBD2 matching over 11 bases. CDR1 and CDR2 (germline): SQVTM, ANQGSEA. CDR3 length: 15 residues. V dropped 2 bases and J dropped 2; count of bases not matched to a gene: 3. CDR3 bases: TGCAGCGTTGAACGTAGCGGGGGGGTCACAGATACGCAGTATTTT. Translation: CSVERSGGVTDTQYF.

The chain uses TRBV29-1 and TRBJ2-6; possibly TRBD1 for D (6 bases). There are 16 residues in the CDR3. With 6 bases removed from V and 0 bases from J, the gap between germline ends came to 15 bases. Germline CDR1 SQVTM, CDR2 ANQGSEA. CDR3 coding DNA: TGCAGCGTGCTCTCGGGACATAGCTCTGGGGCCAACGTCCTGACTTTC. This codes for CSVLSGHSSGANVLTF.

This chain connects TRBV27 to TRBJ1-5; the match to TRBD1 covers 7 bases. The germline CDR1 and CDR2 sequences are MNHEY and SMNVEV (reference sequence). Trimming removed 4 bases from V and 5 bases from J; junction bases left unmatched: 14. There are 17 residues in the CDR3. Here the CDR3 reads CASSWGTDIGIHQPQHF. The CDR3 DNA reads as TGTGCCAGCAGTTGGGGGACAGATATCGGAATCCATCAGCCCCAGCATTTT.

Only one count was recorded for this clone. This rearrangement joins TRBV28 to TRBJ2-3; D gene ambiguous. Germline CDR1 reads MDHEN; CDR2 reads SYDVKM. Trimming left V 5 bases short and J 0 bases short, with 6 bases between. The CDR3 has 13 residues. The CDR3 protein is CASSPSSTDTQYF. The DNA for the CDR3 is TGTGCCAGCAGTCCGTCTAGCACAGATACGCAGTATTTT. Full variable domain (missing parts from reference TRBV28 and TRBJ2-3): DVKVTQSSRYLVKRTGEKVFLECVQDMDHENMFWYRQDPGLGLRLIYFSYDVKMKEKGDIPEGYSVSREKKERFSLILESASTNQTSMYLCASSPSSTDTQYFGPGTRLTVL.

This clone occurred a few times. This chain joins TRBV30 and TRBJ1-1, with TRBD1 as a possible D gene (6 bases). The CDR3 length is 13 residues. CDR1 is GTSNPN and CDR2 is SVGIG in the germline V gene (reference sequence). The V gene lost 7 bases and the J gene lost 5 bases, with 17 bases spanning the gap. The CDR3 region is CASPKTGGTEAFF. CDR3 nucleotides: TGTGCCTCCCCCAAGACAGGAGGTACTGAAGCTTTCTTT.

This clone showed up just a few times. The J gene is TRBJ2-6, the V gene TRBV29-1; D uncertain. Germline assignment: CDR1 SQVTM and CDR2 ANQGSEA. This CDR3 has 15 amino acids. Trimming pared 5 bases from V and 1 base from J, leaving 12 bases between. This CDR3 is CSVLSFLSGANVLTF. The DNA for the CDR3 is TGCAGCGTTCTCTCTTTTCTATCTGGGGCCAACGTCCTGACTTTC.

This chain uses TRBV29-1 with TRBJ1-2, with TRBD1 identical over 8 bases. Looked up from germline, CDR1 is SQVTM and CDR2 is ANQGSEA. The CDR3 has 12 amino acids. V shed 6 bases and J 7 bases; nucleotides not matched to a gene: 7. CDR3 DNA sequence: TGCAGCGTCTTGGACAGGGAGAGTGGCTACACCTTC. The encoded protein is CSVLDRESGYTF.

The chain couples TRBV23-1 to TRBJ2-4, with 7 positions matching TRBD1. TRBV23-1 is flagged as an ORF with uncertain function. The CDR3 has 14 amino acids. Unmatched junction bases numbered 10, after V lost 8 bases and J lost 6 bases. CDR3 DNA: TGCGCCAGCTATTCAGGGGGACCCGGAAACATTCAGTACTTC. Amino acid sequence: CASYSGGPGNIQYF.